This T cell receptor (beta chain) was sequenced for a study of blood T cell repertoires in COVID-19. Trimming cost V 3 bases and J 4 bases, with 3 bases left between them. CDR1 and CDR2 from the germline V gene are MNHNS and SASEGT. This CDR3 spans 11 amino acids. This clone was counted at least ten times. The table came from immunoSEQ multiplex PCR; TCRdb's copy has only in-frame clones and leaves some out. The sample has around 250,000 clones, less than 90% seen once; the top ten hold roughly 4.5%. J is TRBJ1-2 and V is TRBV6-1; D call uncertain. The sample was peripheral blood. The TCR was taken from a man aged 60 to 69 who had recovered from COVID-19. The DNA for the CDR3 is TGTGCCAGCAGTGAGGCCTATGGCTACACCTTC. Protein: CASSEAYGYTF.